The clone carrying this T cell receptor beta chain was seen just once. The sample originates from a study of blood T cell repertoires in COVID-19. Germline loops: CDR1 LGHDT, CDR2 YNNKEL (reference sequence). The CDR3 has 15 residues. Trimming pared 2 bases from V and 7 bases from J, leaving 12 bases between. The protocol was immunoSEQ multiplex PCR, while the TCRdb copy is restricted to in-frame clones and leaves out a portion. The sample contains approximately 100,000 clones, approximately 85% of which appear only once. The source material was peripheral blood. This chain connects TRBV3-1 (or the pseudogene TRBV3-2) to TRBJ1-6; maybe TRBD1 (5 bases). The receptor comes from a human donor in a cohort sampled during active COVID-19. The CDR3, as DNA: TGTGCCAGCAGCCAAAGTGGGGGGAGGAATTCACCCCTCCACTTT. It is translated as CASSQSGGRNSPLHF.